This T cell receptor beta chain was sequenced during a study of blood T cell repertoires in COVID-19. At the level of the study: In each case, the material was cDNA or gDNA derived from T cells, B-cell-depleted T cells, or PBMCs.

Clones were sequenced by immunoSEQ multiplex PCR, and TCRdb holds only the in-frame ones, with some missing. The repertoire holds approximately 300,000 clones, over 90% seen once, with around 3.9% in the top ten. Germline CDR1 is LNHDA and CDR2 is SQIVND (reference sequence). This CDR3 has 17 amino acids. V trimming: 4 bases; J trimming: 3 bases; junction bases outside the gene matches: 13. Living in under 30 US areas, the participants were between about 18 and 95 years of age. Participants had their cohort set by participant-reported clinical history. During the 2 weeks before they entered the study, exposed participants had met someone with a PCR-confirmed or clinician-diagnosed COVID-19 case.

This clonotype originated in a woman aged 25 to 45 who had been exposed to COVID-19. The sample taken for sequencing was PBMCs or T cells enriched from blood (not recorded which). This chain uses TRBV19 with TRBJ1-1, with 8 bases identical to TRBD1. CDR3 protein: CASSTRQGQRYDTEAFF. CDR3 DNA: TGTGCCAGTAGTACCCGACAGGGGCAGAGGTACGACACTGAAGCTTTCTTT.